The clone carrying this TCR beta chain was recorded once. These data originate in a study of T cell changes during pregnancy in multiple sclerosis. Repertoires were generated with immunoSEQ multiplex PCR, while TCRdb's copy carries only in-frame clones and drops some. The table shows approximately 97,000 clones, with less than 95% occurring only once. The CDR3 runs 14 residues. Germline loops: CDR1 SQVTM, CDR2 ANQGSEA. Between the trimmed V and J ends, which lost 5 bases and 1 base, there was a span of 14 bases. This specimen was peripheral blood, taken in the second trimester of pregnancy. The chain couples TRBV29-1 to TRBJ1-1, with D maybe TRBD1 (5 bases). This sequence was found in a female donor in good health, enrolled as a control in a pregnancy study. For the CDR3, the DNA is TGCAGCGTTCGTCATTTACAGGCGAACACTGAAGCTTTCTTT. Protein sequence: CSVRHLQANTEAFF.